Given below is one TCR beta chain in context. Its specificity is unknown. PBMC libraries mostly used 450 to 600 ng of input genomic DNA, with six replicates per sample. Profiling relied on immunoSEQ multiplex PCR, and the TCRdb table lists in-frame clones only, not all of them. The repertoire has about 12,000 clones, about 76% of them found once; the top ten carry 2.5% to 3%. The data derive from a study of neoadjuvant anti-PD-1 for oral cavity cancer. Study context: Patients mostly received three to four biweekly nivolumab doses at 3 mg/kg before surgery. Patients without progression got a fourth dose around day 43. Findings and limits, study-wide: Treg/Th17 ratio rose with pretreatment blood and fell with post-treatment tumor TCRbeta clonality.

There are 15 residues in the CDR3. Germline V lookup: CDR1 SGHAT, CDR2 FQNNGV. The germline V and J ends were trimmed by 2 bases and 2 bases, with 13 bases remaining between them. As for time point: after neoadjuvant nivolumab, at surgical resection. The chain uses TRBV11-2 and TRBJ2-7; D uncertain. The specimen was PBMCs, collected after nivolumab (anti-PD-1) treatment. The TCR comes from a person between 40 and 85 years old with oral cavity squamous cell carcinoma. The CDR3 bases are TGTGCCAGCAGCTTATTTGCCGAACTCCCCTACGAGCAGTACTTC. It codes for CASSLFAELPYEQYF.